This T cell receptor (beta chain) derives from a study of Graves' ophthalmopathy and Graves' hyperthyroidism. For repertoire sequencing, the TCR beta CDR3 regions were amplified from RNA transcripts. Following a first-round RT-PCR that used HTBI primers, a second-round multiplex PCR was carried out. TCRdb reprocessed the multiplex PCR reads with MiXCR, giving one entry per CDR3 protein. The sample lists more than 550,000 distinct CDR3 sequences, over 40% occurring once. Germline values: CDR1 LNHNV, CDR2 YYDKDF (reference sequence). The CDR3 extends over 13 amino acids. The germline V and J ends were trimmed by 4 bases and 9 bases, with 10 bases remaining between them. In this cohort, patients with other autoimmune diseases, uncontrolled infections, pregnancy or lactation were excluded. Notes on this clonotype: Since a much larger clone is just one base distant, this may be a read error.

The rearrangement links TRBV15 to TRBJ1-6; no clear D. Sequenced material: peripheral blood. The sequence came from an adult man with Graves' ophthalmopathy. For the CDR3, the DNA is TGTGCCACCAGCACAGAGCCCCGTTCACCCCTCCACTTT. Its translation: CATSTEPRSPLHF.